Shown below are 4 T cell receptor beta chains from a single sample sequenced in a study of blood T cell repertoires in COVID-19. Assay used: immunoSEQ multiplex PCR; TCRdb lists only in-frame clones, some missing. Here the sample spans under 100,000 clones, 70% to 90% being singletons. Sequences were obtained from peripheral blood. The receptors here all came from a man aged 50 to 60 with active COVID-19.

The count of this clone is one. V usage is TRBV30 and J usage is TRBJ1-4; 8 nucleotides line up with TRBD1. The V gene's germline CDR1 is GTSNPN and CDR2 SVGIG (reference sequence). The CDR3 has 12 residues. The V and J ends lost 7 bases and 3 bases, in that order; junction bases with no gene match: 1. The CDR3 protein is CALQGANEKLFF. The DNA for the CDR3 is TGTGCCTTACAGGGGGCTAATGAAAAACTGTTTTTT.

This chain connects TRBV10-1 to TRBJ1-2; TRBD1 matches at 10 bases. The CDR3 loop spans 14 amino acids. J was trimmed by 7 bases and V by 5 bases; bases with no gene match: 7. CDR1 WNHNN and CDR2 SYGVQD come from the germline V gene (reference sequence). CDR3 protein: CASSPGQGTLGYTF. DNA for the CDR3: TGCGCCAGCAGTCCGGGACAGGGGACCCTTGGCTACACCTTC.

V is TRBV19 and J is TRBJ1-5, with 11 nucleotides matching TRBD1. The CDR3 consists of 15 residues. With 4 bases clipped from V and 7 bases from J, the junction kept 6 bases outside the gene matches. In germline, CDR1 is LNHDA, CDR2 SQIVND (reference sequence). The CDR3 region is CASSTRTGGEQPQHF. The DNA for the CDR3 is TGTGCCAGTAGTACCCGGACAGGGGGCGAGCAGCCCCAGCATTTT.

This clone was observed a single time. The genes are TRBV5-4 and TRBJ2-3; 11 nucleotides line up with TRBD2. Germline V gene lookup returns CDR1 SGHNT and CDR2 YYREEE (reference sequence). Trimming cost V 5 bases and J 6 bases; bases outside gene matches: 5. This CDR3 spans 14 amino acids. The CDR3 DNA follows: TGTGCCAGCAGTAGCGGGGGGGGCATGGATACGCAGTATTTT. Translation: CASSSGGGMDTQYF. The whole variable domain, remainder taken from reference TRBV5-4 and TRBJ2-3, is ETGVTQSPTHLIKTRGQQVTLRCSSQSGHNTVSWYQQALGQGPQFIFQYYREEENGRGNFPPRFSGLQFPNYSSELNVNALELDDSALYLCASSSGGGMDTQYFGPGTRLTVL.